This T cell receptor beta chain was captured in a study of vaccination effects on CD4 cells after COVID-19. J lost 6 bases, V lost 3 bases, and 12 bases had no gene match. Germline values: CDR1 LNHDA, CDR2 SQIVND (reference sequence). This CDR3 comprises 17 residues. CD4+ T cells were isolated after about nine days of culture. Two-dose BNT162b2 or mRNA-1273 vaccination was given to participants. The sample holds a few counts of this clone. The antigen remains undetermined. Sequencing was performed with immunoSEQ multiplex PCR; in TCRdb, only in-frame clones are kept and a portion is missing. Altogether tens of thousands of clones are present, about 67% being singletons, with the ten largest covering about 15%.

The origin of this receptor is a human donor who received a COVID-19 vaccine. Sequences were derived from CD4+ T cells from PBMCs cultured without peptide, sampled after COVID-19 vaccination. J is TRBJ1-5 and V is TRBV19, with 9 bases matching TRBD1. The CDR3 is CASSIGDRVEAGQPQHF. For the CDR3, the DNA is TGTGCCAGTAGTATTGGGGACAGGGTAGAGGCGGGTCAGCCCCAGCATTTT. Using reference TRBV19 and TRBJ1-5 for the parts outside the CDR3, the full variable domain is DGGITQSPKYLFRKEGQNVTLSCEQNLNHDAMYWYRQDPGQGLRLIYYSQIVNDFQKGDIAEGYSVSREKKESFPLTVTSAQKNPTAFYLCASSIGDRVEAGQPQHFGDGTRLSIL.